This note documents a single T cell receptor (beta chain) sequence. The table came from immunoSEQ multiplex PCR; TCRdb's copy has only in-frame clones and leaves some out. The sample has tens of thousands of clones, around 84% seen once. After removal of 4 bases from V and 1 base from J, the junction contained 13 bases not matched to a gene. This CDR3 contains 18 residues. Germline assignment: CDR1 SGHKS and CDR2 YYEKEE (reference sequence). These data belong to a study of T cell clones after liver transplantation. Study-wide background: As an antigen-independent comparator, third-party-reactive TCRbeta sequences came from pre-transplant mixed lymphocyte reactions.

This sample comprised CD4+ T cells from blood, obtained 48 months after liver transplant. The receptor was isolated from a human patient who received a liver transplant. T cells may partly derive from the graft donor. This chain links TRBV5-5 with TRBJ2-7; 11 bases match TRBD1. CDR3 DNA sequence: TGTGCCAGCAGCCCTGGACAGGGGGCGTTGAGAGGGTCCTACGAGCAGTACTTC. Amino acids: CASSPGQGALRGSYEQYF.